This TCR beta chain is from a study of CD8 T cells in Susac syndrome. Negative isolation yielded the CD8+ and CD4+ T cells, while FACS enriched the TEMRA cells. The V end lost 5 bases, the J end lost 3 bases, and 13 bases lay between the germline ends. The CDR3 extends over 13 amino acids. Germline CDR1 reads GTSNPN; CDR2 reads SVGIG (reference sequence). Reverse transcription of roughly 0.5 to 1 ug RNA was carried out with random hexamers. TCRdb passed the immunoSEQ multiplex PCR reads through MiXCR, listing each CDR3 protein once. The data show about 120,000 distinct CDR3 sequences, 96% seen once. Sequencing used CD4+ T cells from PBMCs. The receptor was derived from a human donor with Susac syndrome. The J gene is TRBJ1-2, the V gene TRBV30; no reliable D call. The CDR3 here is CAWYKGHYYGYTF. CDR3 DNA sequence: TGTGCCTGGTATAAGGGCCACTACTATGGCTACACCTTC.